The 28 T cell receptor beta chains reported below all come from one sample, sequenced in a study of T cell repertoires in cytomegalovirus infection. MiXCR was run by TCRdb on the reads, yielding one entry per CDR3 protein. The sample consists of hundreds of thousands of distinct CDR3 sequences, about a sixth of them appearing once. Sequenced: PBMCs. The receptors shown here come from a human donor in good health (CMV status not recorded). Some clones in this sample may be carry-over from other donors' samples.

The chain couples TRBV20-1 to TRBJ2-7; 11 bases are shared with TRBD2. Germline CDR1 DFQATT, CDR2 SNEGSKA (reference sequence). With V trimmed by 5 bases and J by 5 bases, 14 bases remained unmatched. CDR3 length: 16 residues. The CDR3, as DNA: TGCAGTGCTCCCAAGGCTAGCGGGGGGCGGGGCAACGAGCAGTACTTC. This gives the protein CSAPKASGGRGNEQYF.

The chain recombines TRBV7-9 with TRBJ2-5; 9 bases match TRBD1. Unmatched junction bases numbered 14, after V lost 5 bases and J lost 7 bases. The CDR3 consists of 16 residues. The germline V gene has CDR1 SEHNR and CDR2 FQNEAQ (reference sequence). The CDR3 region has the DNA TGTGCCAGCAGCCCGACTCAACCGGGACAGGGAGGGACCCAGTACTTC. Translating gives CASSPTQPGQGGTQYF.

This clonotype has at least ten counts. The chain combines TRBV28 with TRBJ1-5, with D unclear. The germline V and J ends were trimmed by 5 bases and 3 bases, with 17 bases remaining between them. The CDR3 totals 16 residues. CDR1 is MDHEN and CDR2 is SYDVKM in the germline V gene. The CDR3 coding sequence is TGTGCCAGCAGTCCCCCGGTCGACACTTTCAATCAGCCCCAGCATTTT. It codes for CASSPPVDTFNQPQHF. The full variable domain, with the rest looked up from reference TRBV28 and TRBJ1-5, is DVKVTQSSRYLVKRTGEKVFLECVQDMDHENMFWYRQDPGLGLRLIYFSYDVKMKEKGDIPEGYSVSREKKERFSLILESASTNQTSMYLCASSPPVDTFNQPQHFGDGTRLSIL.

This clonotype was seen a few times. J is TRBJ1-1 and V is TRBV7-9; 8 bases match TRBD1. CDR3 length equals 13 residues. The J segment lost 4 bases and the V segment lost 7 bases, leaving 5 bases of the junction unmatched. Germline V gene data show CDR1 as SEHNR and CDR2 as FQNEAQ (reference sequence). CDR3 sequence (DNA): TGTGCCAGCAACCCACAGGGGGGCACTGAAGCTTTCTTT. Translated: CASNPQGGTEAFF.

CDR3 loop: CASTFQGADYGYTF. The CDR3 DNA follows: TGCGCCAGCACTTTCCAGGGGGCGGACTATGGCTACACCTTC. The chain employs TRBV5-1 and TRBJ1-2; 8 nucleotides agree with TRBD1. Germline trimming cut 6 bases from V and 3 bases from J; bases unmatched to any gene: 7. CDR1 is SGHRS and CDR2 is YFSETQ in the germline V gene. CDR3 length equals 14 residues.

Only a few counts were recorded for this clonotype. The rearrangement uses TRBV20-1 and TRBJ2-5, with 7 bases lining up with TRBD1. The CDR3 is 11 residues long. CDR1 and CDR2 (germline): DFQATT, SNEGSKA (reference sequence). J was trimmed by 5 bases and V by 7 bases; bases with no gene match: 4. As DNA, the CDR3 is TGCAGTGGACAGGGACGGGAGACCCAGTACTTC. It translates to CSGQGRETQYF.

The table lists this clonotype with a few counts. V gene TRBV2 combines with J gene TRBJ2-7; 9 nucleotides agree with TRBD1. Germline CDR1 SNHLY, CDR2 FYNNEI. CDR3 length equals 14 residues. With V trimmed by 4 bases and J by 3 bases, 4 bases remained unmatched. The CDR3 nucleotides are TGTGCCAGCAGTGTGACGGGACAGGGCTACGAGCAGTACTTC. Residues: CASSVTGQGYEQYF. The full variable domain, in which reference TRBV2 and TRBJ2-7 provide the parts outside the CDR3, is EPEVTQTPSHQVTQMGQEVILRCVPISNHLYFYWYRQILGQKVEFLVSFYNNEISEKSEIFDDQFSVERPDGSNFTLKIRSTKLEDSAMYFCASSVTGQGYEQYFGPGTRLTVT.

In its sample, this clonotype was seen a few times. As DNA, the CDR3 is TGCGCCAGCAGCAGGGACAGCACAACTAATGAAAAACTGTTTTTT. It is translated as CASSRDSTTNEKLFF. The V and J genes are TRBV5-1 and TRBJ1-4, with 7 bases aligning to TRBD1. The length of the CDR3 is 15 residues. CDR1 and CDR2 from the germline V gene are SGHRS and YFSETQ. Trimming at V came to 4 bases and at J to 0 bases, leaving 3 bases not matched to a gene.

The chain has TRBV12-3 or TRBV12-4 and TRBJ1-4, with D perhaps matching TRBD1 (5 bases). This CDR3 spans 15 amino acids. Trimming removed 6 bases from V and 7 bases from J, with 18 bases in between. DNA of the CDR3: TGTGCCAGCAGACGAGACAGTACCCCGGTTGAAAAACTGTTTTTT. It encodes CASRRDSTPVEKLFF.

This clonotype was seen ten or more times. CDR3 sequence reads: CASRTGTGRQPQHF. The CDR3 nucleotides are TGTGCCAGCCGTACCGGGACAGGGCGACAGCCCCAGCATTTT. The chain recombines TRBV6-1 with TRBJ1-5, with TRBD1 matching 9 bases. The CDR3 has 14 residues. V shed 8 bases, J shed 7 bases, and the junction held 9 bases outside the gene matches. Germline V gene data show CDR1 as MNHNS and CDR2 as SASEGT.

In its sample, this clonotype was seen many times. This sequence joins TRBV7-2 and TRBJ2-1; 9 bases fit TRBD2. This CDR3 has 14 amino acids. V lost 1 base, J lost 8 bases, and 3 bases stayed unmatched. Germline V CDR1 and CDR2: SGHTA, FQGNSA. CDR3 sequence reads: CASSLVRGGHEQFF. For the CDR3, the DNA is TGTGCCAGCAGCTTAGTGCGGGGGGGACATGAGCAGTTCTTC.

V and J are TRBV19 and TRBJ2-1; D not certain. The V gene's germline CDR1 is LNHDA and CDR2 SQIVND (reference sequence). Trimming cost V 6 bases and J 0 bases, with 12 bases left between them. The CDR3 has 15 amino acids. CDR3 DNA: TGTGCCAGTAGGGATCAAACAAGCTCCTACAATGAGCAGTTCTTC. It translates to CASRDQTSSYNEQFF.

This clonotype was seen at least ten times. This rearrangement joins TRBV7-3 to TRBJ2-2; possibly TRBD2 for D (6 bases). In germline, CDR1 is SGHTA, CDR2 FQGTGA. Trimming pared 3 bases from V and 0 bases from J, leaving 11 bases between. This CDR3 region has 16 residues. The CDR3 region has the DNA TGTGCCAGCAGCTTTAACGGGGGACCGAACACCGGGGAGCTGTTTTTT. Translating gives CASSFNGGPNTGELFF.

The chain carries TRBV20-1 and TRBJ1-2; D not certain. The CDR3 runs to 11 residues. Germline-derived CDR1 and CDR2 are DFQATT and SNEGSKA (reference sequence). V lost 4 bases to trimming and J lost 6 bases, with 9 bases between them. Written as DNA, the CDR3 is TGCAGTGCTATGGCCGAAGATGGCTACACCTTC. Translating it yields CSAMAEDGYTF.

As concerns this clonotype: This sequence may be a read error, since a much larger clone differs from it by one base. The rearrangement links TRBV6-2 or TRBV6-3 to TRBJ2-2, with a weak D call TRBD1 (6 bases). Germline loops: CDR1 MNHEY, CDR2 SVGEGT. The ends were cut back, 2 bases at V and 2 bases at J, with 24 bases in the middle. This CDR3 region has 20 residues. The CDR3 sequence: CASSYTGRTVTYGNTGELFF. The DNA for the CDR3 is TGTGCCAGCAGTTACACGGGAAGGACAGTAACGTACGGTAACACCGGGGAGCTGTTTTTT.

This chain links TRBV20-1 with TRBJ2-5; 9 bases fit TRBD2. Per germline, CDR1 DFQATT and CDR2 SNEGSKA (reference sequence). V lost 8 bases, J lost 3 bases, and 7 bases stayed unmatched. This CDR3 region has 13 residues. In DNA, the CDR3 is TGCAGTCGTAGCGGGGGATTCGAAGAGACCCAGTACTTC. Amino acids: CSRSGGFEETQYF.

This chain connects TRBV5-4 to TRBJ1-2, with no clear D. The CDR3 length is 14 residues. With 1 base removed from V and 4 bases from J, the gap between germline ends came to 11 bases. Per the germline V gene, CDR1 is SGHNT and CDR2 is YYREEE (reference sequence). The CDR3 spells CASSLYNSFYGYTF. The CDR3 nucleotides are TGTGCCAGCAGCTTGTATAACAGCTTCTATGGCTACACCTTC.

This clonotype was seen at least ten times. The chain combines TRBV4-1 with TRBJ2-7; D ambiguous. This CDR3 has 14 amino acids. V lost 0 bases and J lost 2, with 8 bases in between. CDR1 is MGHRA and CDR2 is YSYEKL in the germline V gene. The CDR3 nucleotides are TGCGCCAGCAGCCAAGATCCAGCTACCTACGAGCAGTACTTC. Amino acids: CASSQDPATYEQYF.

This clonotype was seen only once. This chain joins TRBV20-1 and TRBJ1-4, with a tentative D call TRBD1 (6 bases). CDR1 is DFQATT, CDR2 SNEGSKA, per germline (reference sequence). V was cut by 2 bases and J by 8 bases, with 12 bases left in between. The CDR3 sequence is 13 residues long. The CDR3 DNA follows: TGCAGTGCTAGAAACAGGGCGGGGGAAAAACTGTTTTTT. As protein: CSARNRAGEKLFF.

The gene calls are TRBV20-1 and TRBJ2-2, with D possibly matching TRBD1 (6 bases). The germline gives CDR1 DFQATT, CDR2 SNEGSKA (reference sequence). This CDR3 is 15 amino acids long. Trimming took 1 base from V and 5 from J, leaving 14 bases between them. CDR3 in amino acids: CSARGDTSTTGELFF. The CDR3, as DNA: TGCAGTGCTAGAGGGGACACAAGTACGACCGGGGAGCTGTTTTTT.

This clonotype has ten or more counts. This chain links TRBV19 with TRBJ2-3; D may match TRBD1 or TRBD2 (5 bases each). This CDR3 is 16 amino acids long. Germline CDR1 is LNHDA and CDR2 is SQIVND (reference sequence). Between the trimmed V and J ends, which lost 4 bases and 2 bases, there was a span of 16 bases. As DNA, the CDR3 is TGTGCCAGTAGTAGTGGAGTATCGGGGCACACAGATACGCAGTATTTT. Amino acid sequence: CASSSGVSGHTDTQYF.

The V call is TRBV6-2 or TRBV6-3, the J call TRBJ2-7, with 10 positions matching TRBD1. With 2 bases clipped from V and 6 bases from J, the junction kept 7 bases outside the gene matches. CDR1 and CDR2 (germline): MNHEY, SVGEGT. The CDR3 is 15 residues long. CDR3 coding DNA: TGTGCCAGCAGTTACCCCGGGACAGGGGCTTTCGAGCAGTACTTC. Translated: CASSYPGTGAFEQYF.

There are many counts of this clonotype. The V call is TRBV20-1, the J call TRBJ2-5; D gene uncertain. CDR1 is DFQATT and CDR2 is SNEGSKA in the germline V gene (reference sequence). The CDR3 has 12 amino acids. Trimming cost V 4 bases and J 2 bases, with 8 bases left between them. The chain's CDR3 is CSAIGPQETQYF. CDR3 in DNA: TGCAGTGCTATCGGGCCGCAAGAGACCCAGTACTTC.

The table lists this clonotype with many counts. The CDR3 sequence: CSGQKPLGANTEAFF. The CDR3 nucleotides are TGCAGTGGACAGAAACCTCTAGGGGCGAACACTGAAGCTTTCTTT. The rearrangement joins TRBV20-1 to TRBJ1-1, with D perhaps TRBD1 (5 bases). CDR1 is DFQATT, CDR2 SNEGSKA, per germline (reference sequence). This CDR3 is built from 15 residues. V was pared by 7 bases and J by 1 base, with 19 bases between.

At least ten counts were recorded for this clonotype. V and J are TRBV20-1 and TRBJ2-1; 9 nucleotides align to TRBD2. The germline V gene encodes CDR1 DFQATT and CDR2 SNEGSKA (reference sequence). V lost 2 bases to trimming and J lost 6 bases; unmatched junction nucleotides: 14. This CDR3 has 17 residues. The CDR3 here is CSARIMAGTSLLNEQFF. The CDR3, as DNA: TGCAGTGCTAGAATTATGGCCGGGACTAGCCTGCTCAATGAGCAGTTCTTC.

This clonotype has at least ten counts. V gene TRBV12-3 or TRBV12-4 combines with J gene TRBJ2-5; tentatively, D is TRBD2 (7 bases). This CDR3 has 15 amino acids. Trimming took off 4 bases at V and 5 bases at J, with 17 bases between the two ends. Here the CDR3 DNA reads TGTGCCAGCAGTTCGGCAACGGGGGGCGCTGAGACCCAGTACTTC. Translated, it gives CASSSATGGAETQYF.

This clonotype was observed a handful of times. In nucleotides, the CDR3 is TGTGCCAGCAGCTTATGGGGGGGGGCCGGCACCGGGGAGCTGTTTTTT. It yields the protein CASSLWGGAGTGELFF. This rearrangement joins TRBV7-2 to TRBJ2-2, with D possibly TRBD2 on 7 matching bases. The CDR3 loop spans 16 amino acids. Trimming stripped 2 bases from V and 4 bases from J, with 14 bases between. Germline values: CDR1 SGHTA, CDR2 FQGNSA.

This clonotype was seen ten or more times. The chain is built from TRBV7-2 and TRBJ2-1; D may be TRBD2 (7 bases). The length of the CDR3 is 15 residues. V lost 8 bases, J lost 4 bases, and 18 bases lay in between. Germline CDR1 SGHTA, CDR2 FQGNSA. CDR3 protein: CASRPPRGGYNEQFF. The CDR3 DNA reads TGTGCCAGCCGCCCCCCCAGGGGAGGGTACAATGAGCAGTTCTTC. The whole variable domain, remainder taken from reference TRBV7-2 and TRBJ2-1, is GAGVSQSPSNKVTEKGKDVELRCDPISGHTALYWYRQSLGQGLEFLIYFQGNSAPDKSGLPSDRFSAERTGGSVSTLTIQRTQQEDSAVYLCASRPPRGGYNEQFFGPGTRLTVL.